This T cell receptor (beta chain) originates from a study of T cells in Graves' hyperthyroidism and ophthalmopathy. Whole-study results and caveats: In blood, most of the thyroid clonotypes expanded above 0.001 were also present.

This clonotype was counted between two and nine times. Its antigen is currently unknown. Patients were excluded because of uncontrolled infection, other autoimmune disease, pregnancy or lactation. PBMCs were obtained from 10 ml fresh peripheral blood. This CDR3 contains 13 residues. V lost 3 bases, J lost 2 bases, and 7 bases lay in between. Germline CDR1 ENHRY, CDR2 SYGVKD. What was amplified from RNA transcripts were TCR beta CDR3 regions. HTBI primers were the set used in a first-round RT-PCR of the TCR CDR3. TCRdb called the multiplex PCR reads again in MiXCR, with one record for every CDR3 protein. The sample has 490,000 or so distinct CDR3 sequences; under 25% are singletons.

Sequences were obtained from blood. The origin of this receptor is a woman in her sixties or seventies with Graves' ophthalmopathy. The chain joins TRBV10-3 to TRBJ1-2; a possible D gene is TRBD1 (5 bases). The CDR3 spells CAISESGNYGYTF. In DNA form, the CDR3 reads TGTGCCATCAGTGAATCAGGGAACTATGGCTACACCTTC.